Below are 22 T cell receptor beta chains sequenced from a single sample in a study of blood T cells in healthy people across ages. Next came a second PCR, run for about 7 to 11 cycles, which used a sample-barcoded 5' primer along with a J-beta primer mix. Each CDR3 protein gets one entry after TCRdb re-called the 5' RACE reads with MiXCR. The table shows some 1.7 million distinct CDR3 sequences, with 28% occurring only once. Sequencing input: blood. The receptors here all came from a woman in her 30s in good health.

About this clonotype: It may be a read error: a sequence one base away is much more abundant. This chain links TRBV6-5 with TRBJ2-5; no firm D call. Germline V CDR1 and CDR2: MNHEY, SVGAGI. CDR3 length: 13 amino acids. V was shortened by 3 bases and J by 11 bases, with 16 bases between the two germline ends. The CDR3 spells CASSYGVGYGQYF. CDR3 sequence (DNA): TGTGCCAGCAGTTATGGGGTCGGATACGGGCAGTACTTC.

This clonotype was observed many times. The chain links TRBV7-2 to TRBJ1-2, with D unclear. In germline, CDR1 is SGHTA, CDR2 FQGNSA. V lost 0 bases to trimming and J lost 8 bases, with 16 bases between them. CDR3 length: 15 amino acids. The CDR3 nucleotides are TGTGCCAGCAGCTTAGCACCGGGCGCTAACCAGGGCTACACCTTC. Its protein product is CASSLAPGANQGYTF.

This clonotype was recorded many times. The chain couples TRBV20-1 to TRBJ2-1, with D possibly being TRBD1 (5 bases). Germline V gene data show CDR1 as DFQATT and CDR2 as SNEGSKA (reference sequence). There are 15 residues in the CDR3. Deletions cut 3 bases from V and 8 bases from J, with 20 bases between. CDR3 bases: TGCAGTGCTAGTGCCGTGGAAGCGTGGGGCGATGAGCAGTTCTTC. It is translated as CSASAVEAWGDEQFF.

This clonotype was detected only a few times. DNA for the CDR3: TGTGCCAGCAGTTTTGGAAGCGGGAGGTACAATGAGCAGTTCTTC. Translated, it gives CASSFGSGRYNEQFF. This chain connects TRBV12-3 or TRBV12-4 to TRBJ2-1, with 9 bases that match TRBD2. The V and J ends lost 3 bases and 4 bases, in that order; junction bases with no gene match: 4. The CDR3 has 15 residues.

This clonotype was found a few times. The chain links TRBV10-2 to TRBJ2-1; 7 bases agree with TRBD2. The CDR3 totals 14 residues. Germline V gene data show CDR1 as WSHSY and CDR2 as SAAADI. V lost 7 bases and J lost 3; bases outside the gene matches: 6. The CDR3 is CASTEGGVYNEQFF. DNA of the CDR3: TGCGCCAGCACAGAGGGAGGGGTCTACAATGAGCAGTTCTTC.

In its sample, this clonotype was seen many times. CDR3 sequence reads: CSVGPRQGGYGYTF. CDR3 bases: TGCAGCGTTGGCCCCCGGCAGGGGGGCTATGGCTACACCTTC. This sequence joins TRBV29-1 and TRBJ1-2; 7 bases fit TRBD1. Germline lookup yields CDR1 SQVTM and CDR2 ANQGSEA. V shed 4 bases, J shed 4 bases, and the junction held 9 bases outside the gene matches. CDR3 length: 14 residues.

V usage is TRBV20-1 and J usage is TRBJ2-1; D might be TRBD2 (6 bases). This CDR3 spans 18 amino acids. V was shortened by 0 bases and J by 1 base, with 19 bases between the two germline ends. CDR1 and CDR2 from the germline V gene are DFQATT and SNEGSKA (reference sequence). This CDR3 reads CSARDMERVLESYNEQFF. The CDR3 coding sequence is TGCAGTGCTAGAGATATGGAGCGGGTTCTAGAATCCTACAATGAGCAGTTCTTC.

In its sample, this clonotype was seen many times. This rearrangement joins TRBV4-1 to TRBJ2-7; D is perhaps TRBD1 (6 bases). Trimming stripped 0 bases from V and 3 bases from J, with 12 bases between. There are 15 residues in the CDR3. CDR1 is MGHRA and CDR2 is YSYEKL in the germline V gene. The CDR3 DNA reads as TGCGCCAGCAGCCAAGAGAGGGAAGGGGGCTACGAGCAGTACTTC. As protein: CASSQEREGGYEQYF.

This chain links TRBV5-1 with TRBJ1-1; D may be TRBD1 (6 bases). CDR3 size: 13 residues. In germline, CDR1 is SGHRS, CDR2 YFSETQ. V lost 4 bases and J lost 6, with 13 bases in between. CDR3 loop: CASSTRQDAEAFF. DNA for the CDR3: TGCGCCAGCAGCACGCGACAGGACGCTGAAGCTTTCTTT.

This CDR3 is CASSSLTSLDTQYF. The CDR3 coding sequence is TGTGCCAGCAGTTCGCTGACTTCACTAGATACGCAGTATTTT. The chain links TRBV12-3 or TRBV12-4 to TRBJ2-3; D is uncertain. This CDR3 comprises 14 residues. Trimming cost V 4 bases and J 5 bases, with 13 bases left between them.

The V call is TRBV9, the J call TRBJ1-1; D is ambiguous. Germline V gives CDR1 SGDLS, CDR2 YYNGEE. V was clipped by 4 bases and J by 0 bases, with 13 bases between them. The CDR3 contains 15 residues. The CDR3 reads CASSIGGRMNTEAFF. The CDR3 region has the DNA TGTGCCAGCAGCATAGGAGGACGGATGAACACTGAAGCTTTCTTT.

This clonotype was observed a few times. The chain joins TRBV7-2 to TRBJ2-7, with a possible D match to TRBD2 (6 bases). Germline V gives CDR1 SGHTA, CDR2 FQGNSA. The CDR3 is 15 amino acids. Trimming pared 4 bases from V and 5 bases from J, leaving 18 bases between. CDR3 loop: CASSSQGLPPNEQYF. Written as DNA, the CDR3 is TGTGCCAGCAGCTCCCAGGGACTCCCCCCTAACGAGCAGTACTTC.

The CDR3 loop reads CATSENGIQETQYF. Here the CDR3 DNA reads TGTGCCACCAGTGAGAACGGGATTCAAGAGACCCAGTACTTC. The chain uses TRBV24-1 and TRBJ2-5; D perhaps matches TRBD2 (5 bases). Germline loops: CDR1 KGHDR, CDR2 SFDVKD. Trimming left V 4 bases short and J 2 bases short, with 10 bases between. The CDR3 runs to 14 residues.

This chain uses TRBV29-1 with TRBJ2-1; D is unclear. Germline V CDR1 and CDR2: SQVTM, ANQGSEA. The germline V and J ends were trimmed by 7 bases and 6 bases, with 13 bases remaining between them. The CDR3 is 12 amino acids. CDR3 in amino acids: CSALHKSNEQFF. The CDR3 DNA sequence: TGCAGCGCCCTCCACAAGAGCAATGAGCAGTTCTTC.

The genes are TRBV12-3 or TRBV12-4 and TRBJ1-2; 10 bases are a match to TRBD1. With V trimmed by 4 bases and J by 6 bases, 8 bases remained unmatched. The CDR3 has 15 amino acids. This chain's CDR3 is CASSSAGQGLNGYTF. In DNA, the CDR3 is TGTGCCAGCAGTTCGGCGGGACAGGGGCTGAATGGCTACACCTTC.

Here the CDR3 reads CASRTDGTASYEQYF. As DNA, the CDR3 is TGCGCCAGCAGAACAGACGGGACAGCATCTTACGAGCAGTACTTC. The chain recombines TRBV5-1 with TRBJ2-7; 7 nucleotides match TRBD1. Germline V gene lookup returns CDR1 SGHRS and CDR2 YFSETQ. The CDR3 length is 15 residues. After removal of 5 bases from V and 4 bases from J, the junction contained 12 bases not matched to a gene.

Ten or more counts support this clonotype. The chain is built from TRBV29-1 and TRBJ2-5; the match to TRBD1 covers 8 bases. This CDR3 is 14 amino acids long. Germline V gene sequence: CDR1 SQVTM, CDR2 ANQGSEA. The J segment lost 4 bases and the V segment lost 1 base, leaving 5 bases of the junction unmatched. DNA of the CDR3: TGCAGCGTTGAAGCGGCAGGGGGCGGAGAGACCCAGTACTTC. Amino acids: CSVEAAGGGETQYF.

This rearrangement joins TRBV7-2 to TRBJ2-3; the match to TRBD2 covers 9 bases. The CDR3 runs 15 residues. Per germline, CDR1 SGHTA and CDR2 FQGNSA. The J segment lost 9 bases and the V segment lost 4 bases, leaving 11 bases of the junction unmatched. CDR3 loop: CASSSGGGRALTQYF. The CDR3 DNA follows: TGTGCCAGCAGCTCGGGGGGCGGGAGGGCCTTAACGCAGTATTTT.

The chain carries TRBV9 and TRBJ2-2; 7 bases align to TRBD2. The CDR3 runs to 16 residues. The germline V gene encodes CDR1 SGDLS and CDR2 YYNGEE. V gave up 4 bases and J gave up 7 bases; unmatched junction bases: 13. In DNA form, the CDR3 reads TGTGCCAGCAGCCGACCGGAGGTGCGGGGGATCGGGGAGCTGTTTTTT. Translated, it gives CASSRPEVRGIGELFF.

This clonotype has at least ten counts. This chain links TRBV20-1 with TRBJ2-1; a weak D match, TRBD1 (5 bases). The CDR3 has 12 amino acids. CDR1 DFQATT and CDR2 SNEGSKA come from the germline V gene (reference sequence). Trimming stripped 0 bases from V and 9 bases from J, with 9 bases between. This CDR3 reads CSAREEGVEQFF. CDR3 coding DNA: TGCAGTGCTAGAGAGGAAGGGGTTGAGCAGTTCTTC.

In its sample, this clonotype was seen once. The chain employs TRBV12-3 or TRBV12-4 and TRBJ1-1, with D unclear. The germline V and J ends were trimmed by 4 bases and 6 bases, with 15 bases remaining between them. CDR3 length: 14 residues. The CDR3 nucleotides are TGTGCCAGCAGTTATTACAAATACTCCTCTGAAGCTTTCTTT. This translates into CASSYYKYSSEAFF.

This clonotype came up many times. A much larger clone is a single base away; this may be a read error. This sequence joins TRBV12-3 or TRBV12-4 and TRBJ2-7, with 8 bases matching TRBD1. With 6 bases clipped from V and 3 bases from J, the junction kept 7 bases outside the gene matches. The length of the CDR3 is 14 residues. CDR3 protein: CASSCGQGSYEQYF. The DNA for the CDR3 is TGTGCCAGCAGCTGTGGACAGGGCAGCTACGAGCAGTACTTC.